This TCR beta chain was captured in a study of shared clonotypes between healthy human individuals. Overall study: CD4 naive and memory got three plates each, CD8 naive two, CD8 memory one.

Naive CD8 populations comprised CD45RO-negative cells positively selected for CCR7, excluding terminally differentiated effector memory CD45RA+ cells. The CDR3 runs 15 residues. Germline V gene data show CDR1 as SGHAT and CDR2 as FQNNGV. With 5 bases removed from V and 5 bases from J, the gap between germline ends came to 18 bases. As regards this clone: The target antigen is unknown.

Source study methods: Junction-only sequences produced by ImmunoSEQ had no quality scores, so filtering differed. TCRdb keeps only in-frame clones here, not all; method: immunoSEQ multiplex PCR. That table supplies the V and J calls and clone size; D and trimming were determined from the DNA. The table lists 550,000 to 750,000 clones, around 90% of them singletons. The study's findings and limits: When naive CD4 clonotypes were compared across a handful of donors, around 5% were shared. Relative to clonotypes present in all four donors, those not shared had lower generation probabilities.

The receptor was isolated from a man between 25 and 39 years old in good health. The chain uses TRBV11-2 and TRBJ2-5; D may be TRBD2 (7 bases). The specimen was naive CD8+ T cells sorted from blood. The CDR3 nucleotides read TGTGCCAGCAGCAGCGCTAGGGGGGGCGGGGAGACCCAGTACTTC. It translates to CASSSARGGGETQYF.